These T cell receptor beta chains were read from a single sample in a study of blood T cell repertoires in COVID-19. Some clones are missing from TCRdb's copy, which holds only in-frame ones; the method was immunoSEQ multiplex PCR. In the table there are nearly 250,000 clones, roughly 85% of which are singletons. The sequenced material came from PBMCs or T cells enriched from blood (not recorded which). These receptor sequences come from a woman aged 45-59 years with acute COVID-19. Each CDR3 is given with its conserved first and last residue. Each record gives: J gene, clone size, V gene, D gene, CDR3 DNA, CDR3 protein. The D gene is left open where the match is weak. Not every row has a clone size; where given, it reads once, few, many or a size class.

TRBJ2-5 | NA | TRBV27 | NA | TGTGCCAGCAGTTTCGGGGCGGCGGGGACAGTAAGCCGGTACCAAGAGACCCAGTACTTC | CASSFGAAGTVSRYQETQYF
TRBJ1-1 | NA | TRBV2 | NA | TGTGCCAGCAGTCGGAGCCTAGCGAGGACTGAAGCTTTCTTT | CASSRSLARTEAFF
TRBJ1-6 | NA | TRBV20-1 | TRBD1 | TGCAGTGCTAGATGGACAGGCACCCTCCACTTT | CSARWTGTLHF
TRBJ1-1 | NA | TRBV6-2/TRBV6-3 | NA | TGTGCCAGCAGCTGGACAGTGATGAACACTGAAGCTTTCTTT | CASSWTVMNTEAFF
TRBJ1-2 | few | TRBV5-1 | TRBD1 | TGCGCCAGCAGCTTGGAGACAGGGGCCTATGGCTACACCTTC | CASSLETGAYGYTF
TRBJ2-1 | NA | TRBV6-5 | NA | TGTGCCAGCAGTTTCCGGGGATACAATGAGCAGTTCTTC | CASSFRGYNEQFF
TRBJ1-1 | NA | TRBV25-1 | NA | TGTGCCAGCAGTGGGCTAACAGGGAACACTGAAGCTTTCTTT | CASSGLTGNTEAFF
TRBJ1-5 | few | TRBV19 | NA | TGTGCCAGTAGGAGGCATAGCAGCAATCAGCCCCAGCATTTT | CASRRHSSNQPQHF
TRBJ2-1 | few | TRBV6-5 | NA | TGTGCCACCCGAGGCAGTGCCTCCTACAATGAGCAGTTCTTC | CATRGSASYNEQFF
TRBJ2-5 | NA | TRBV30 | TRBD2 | TGTGCCTGGAGTGTAGGAGCGGGGGCCTCAGAGACCCAGTACTTC | CAWSVGAGASETQYF
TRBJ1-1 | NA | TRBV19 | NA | TGTGCCAGTAGTATATTCGGCAGGGGGAACACTGAAGCTTTCTTT | CASSIFGRGNTEAFF
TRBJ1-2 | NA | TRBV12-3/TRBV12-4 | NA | TGTGCCAGCAGCCGCGACAGCACCTATGGCTACACCTTC | CASSRDSTYGYTF
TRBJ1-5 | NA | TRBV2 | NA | TGTGCCAGCAGTGAAACGGCAGGGCGGCATCAGCCCCAGCATTTT | CASSETAGRHQPQHF
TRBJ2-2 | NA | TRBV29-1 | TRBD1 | TGCAGCGTGGCACCGGGACAGGGGGACCGAACCGGGGAGCTGTTTTTT | CSVAPGQGDRTGELFF
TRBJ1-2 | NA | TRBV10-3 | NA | TGTGCCATCAGTGAGTCGAGGGTAAGCTACACCTTC | CAISESRVSYTF
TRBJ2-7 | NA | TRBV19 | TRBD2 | TGTGCCAGTAGTACTCGCAAGGGACTAGCGGGCGACGAGCAGTACTTC | CASSTRKGLAGDEQYF
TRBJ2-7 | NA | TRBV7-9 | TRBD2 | TGTGCCAGCAGCTTATCAGGAACCGGGACTAGCGGGGGATTCTACGAGCAGTACTTC | CASSLSGTGTSGGFYEQYF
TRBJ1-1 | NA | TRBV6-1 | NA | TGTGCCAGCAGTGAAGCCTGGAGCGGTGAAGCTTTCTTT | CASSEAWSGEAFF
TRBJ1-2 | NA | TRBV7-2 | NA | TGTGCCAGCAGCCCTGCGGAGGGATATGGCTACACCTTC | CASSPAEGYGYTF
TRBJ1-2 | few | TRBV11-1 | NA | TGTGCCAGCAGTAGGGGCTATGGCTACACCTTC | CASSRGYGYTF
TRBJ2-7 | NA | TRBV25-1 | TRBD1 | TGTGCCAGCGCCGGGACAGGGGTCTACGAGCAGTACTTC | CASAGTGVYEQYF
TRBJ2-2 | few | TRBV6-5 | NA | TGTGCCAGCATCAACAGGGCAGCGACCGGGGAGCTGTTTTTT | CASINRAATGELFF
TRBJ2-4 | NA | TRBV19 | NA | TGTGCCAGTAGTAGGCAACACAAAAACATTCAGTACTTC | CASSRQHKNIQYF
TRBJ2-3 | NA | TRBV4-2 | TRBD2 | TGTGCCAGCAGCCAAGGGACTAGCGGGACTACAGATACGCAGTATTTT | CASSQGTSGTTDTQYF
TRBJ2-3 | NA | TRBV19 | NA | TGTGCCAGTAGTATGGGGGCCCACACAGATACGCAGTATTTT | CASSMGAHTDTQYF
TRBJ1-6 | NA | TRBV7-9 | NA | TGTGCCAGCAGCCCCTCTGGGGGGGGGTGGGGGAATAATTCACCCCTCCACTTT | CASSPSGGGWGNNSPLHF
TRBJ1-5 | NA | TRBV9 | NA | TGTGCCAGCAGCAACAGGTACAATCAGCCCCAGCATTTT | CASSNRYNQPQHF
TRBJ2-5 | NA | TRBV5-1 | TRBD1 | TGCGCCAGCAGCGCACCGGGACAGGGAGACCAGGGGCCCCAAGAGACCCAGTACTTC | CASSAPGQGDQGPQETQYF
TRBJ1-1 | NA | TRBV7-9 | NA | TGTGCCAGCAGCTTCGGGAACACTGAAGCTTTCTTT | CASSFGNTEAFF
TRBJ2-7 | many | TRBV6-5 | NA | TGTGCCAGCAGCACCTCCGGGGGCTCCTACGAGCAGTACTTC | CASSTSGGSYEQYF
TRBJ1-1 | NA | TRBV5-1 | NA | TGCGCCAGCAGCTTGGAGTTGCGGGGGGTGAACACTGAAGCTTTCTTT | CASSLELRGVNTEAFF
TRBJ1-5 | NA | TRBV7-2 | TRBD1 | TGTGCCAGCAGCTTAGAAGAGGGACAGGGGGCCTTCAGGTTTCCGCCCCAGCATTTT | CASSLEEGQGAFRFPPQHF
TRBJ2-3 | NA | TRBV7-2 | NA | TGTGCCAGCAGCCCCGGACTGGCGACAGATACGCAGTATTTT | CASSPGLATDTQYF
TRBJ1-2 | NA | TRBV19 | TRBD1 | TGTGCCAGTAGTAAGGGACAGAATACTAACTATGGCTACACCTTC | CASSKGQNTNYGYTF
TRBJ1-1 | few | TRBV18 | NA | TGTGCCAGCTCAGCAAGAGAGGACACTGAAGCTTTCTTT | CASSAREDTEAFF
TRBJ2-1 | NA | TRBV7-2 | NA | TGTGCCAGCAGCCCTGTCAATGAGCAGTTCTTC | CASSPVNEQFF
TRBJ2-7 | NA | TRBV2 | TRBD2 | TGTGCCAGCAGTGATCCGGGGACTAGCGTTATCCAGCAGTACTTC | CASSDPGTSVIQQYF
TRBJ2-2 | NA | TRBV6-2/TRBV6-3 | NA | TGTGCCAGCAGTTACGCGTTTCCCGGGGAGCTGTTTTTT | CASSYAFPGELFF
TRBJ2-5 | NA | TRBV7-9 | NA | TGTGCCAGCAGCTCCCTCAGGGAAGAGGAGACCCAGTACTTC | CASSSLREEETQYF
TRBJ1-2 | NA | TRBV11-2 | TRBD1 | TGTGCCAGCAGCTTACCCACGATTAAGGGGGCGCGTATCTATGGCTACACCTTC | CASSLPTIKGARIYGYTF
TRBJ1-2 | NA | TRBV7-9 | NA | TGTGCCAGCAGCTTAGAGGAGACCCGCTATGGCTACACCTTC | CASSLEETRYGYTF
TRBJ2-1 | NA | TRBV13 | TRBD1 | TGTGCCAGCAGCTTAGCTCTTGGCGGACAGGGCGATAAACACAATGAGCAGTTCTTC | CASSLALGGQGDKHNEQFF
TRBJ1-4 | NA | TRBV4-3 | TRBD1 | TGCGCCAGCAGCTTAGGACAGGGTAGGGAAAAACTGTTTTTT | CASSLGQGREKLFF